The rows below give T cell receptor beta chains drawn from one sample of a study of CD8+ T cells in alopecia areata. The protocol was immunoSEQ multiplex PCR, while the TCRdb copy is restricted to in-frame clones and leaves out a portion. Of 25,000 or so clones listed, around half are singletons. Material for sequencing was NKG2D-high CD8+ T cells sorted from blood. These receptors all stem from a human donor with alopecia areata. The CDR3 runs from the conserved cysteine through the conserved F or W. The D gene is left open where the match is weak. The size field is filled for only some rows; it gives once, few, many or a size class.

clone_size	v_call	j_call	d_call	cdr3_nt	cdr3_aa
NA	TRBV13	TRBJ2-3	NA	TGTGCCAGCAGCTTCCGCACTCGCACAGATACGCAGTATTTT	CASSFRTRTDTQYF
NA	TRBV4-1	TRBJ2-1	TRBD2	TGCGCCAGCAGCCAATCCGCGGGAGGGCCCTCCAATGAGCAGTTCTTC	CASSQSAGGPSNEQFF
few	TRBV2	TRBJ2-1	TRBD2	TGTGCCAGCAGTGAATATCCTGGACTAGCGGGAGTCCGCGAGCAGTTCTTC	CASSEYPGLAGVREQFF
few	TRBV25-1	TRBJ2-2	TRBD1	TGTGCCAGCAGCGTTACAGGGGGCGCCGACACCGGGGAGCTGTTTTTT	CASSVTGGADTGELFF
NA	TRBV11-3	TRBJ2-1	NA	TGTGCCAGCAGCTCCAGACTCCATGAGCAGTTCTTC	CASSSRLHEQFF
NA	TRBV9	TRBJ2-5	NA	TGTGCCAGCAGCGTAGCCCCAGGGGAGACCCAGTACTTC	CASSVAPGETQYF
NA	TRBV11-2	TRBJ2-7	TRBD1	TGTGCCAGCAGCTTAGCTCTCGGACAGGGGTACGAGCAGTACTTC	CASSLALGQGYEQYF
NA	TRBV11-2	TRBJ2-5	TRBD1	TGTGCCAGCCAGACAGGGTCTAGGGAGACCCAGTACTTC	CASQTGSRETQYF
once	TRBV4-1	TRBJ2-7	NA	TGCGCCAGCAGCCAAGATCGGTCGTTCCGCGAGCAGTACTTC	CASSQDRSFREQYF
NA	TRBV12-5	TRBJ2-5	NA	TGTGCTAGTGGTTCCCTTTGGACCCAGTACTTC	CASGSLWTQYF
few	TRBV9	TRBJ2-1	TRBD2	TGTGCCAGCAGCGCGGGAGCGGGAGGGACCTACAATGAGCAGTTCTTC	CASSAGAGGTYNEQFF
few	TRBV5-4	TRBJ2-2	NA	TGTGCCAGCAGCTCCCGGGACTTCGGGAACACCGGGGAGCTGTTTTTT	CASSSRDFGNTGELFF
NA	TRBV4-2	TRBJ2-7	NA	TGTGCCAGCAGCCAAGCATCTACTTACGAGCAGTACTTC	CASSQASTYEQYF
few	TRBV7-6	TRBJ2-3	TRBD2	TGTGCCAGCAGCTTAGTTGCGGGAGCTAGCACAGATACGCAGTATTTT	CASSLVAGASTDTQYF
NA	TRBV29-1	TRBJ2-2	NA	TGCAGCGCTGAATGGCAGGGGTCCACCGGGGAGCTGTTTTTT	CSAEWQGSTGELFF
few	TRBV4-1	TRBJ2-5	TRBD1	TGCGCCAGCAGTTCCGACAGGGTCCAAGAGACCCAGTACTTC	CASSSDRVQETQYF
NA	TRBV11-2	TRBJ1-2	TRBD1	TGTGCCAGCGGAACTACAGGGGATGGCTACACCTTC	CASGTTGDGYTF
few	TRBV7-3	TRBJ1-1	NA	TGTGCCAGCAGCTTAACGTCCGGTGGGTACACTGAAGCTTTCTTT	CASSLTSGGYTEAFF
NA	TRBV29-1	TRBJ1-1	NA	TGCAGCGTTGATCAGGGGCGGAGTACTGAAGCTTTCTTT	CSVDQGRSTEAFF
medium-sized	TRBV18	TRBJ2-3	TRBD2	TGTGCCAGCTCACTACCCACCGGGACTAGGAGCACAGATACGCAGTATTTT	CASSLPTGTRSTDTQYF
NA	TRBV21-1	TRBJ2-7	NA	TGTGCCACTAATAGCGGCTCCTACGAGCAGTACTTC	CATNSGSYEQYF
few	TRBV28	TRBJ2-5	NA	TGTGCCAGCAGTCCCCGGGGAGGGGGGCAGGAGACCCAGTACTTC	CASSPRGGGQETQYF
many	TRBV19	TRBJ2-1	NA	TGTGCCAGTAGTTGGACTGTCGGACAAAACAATGAGCAGTTCTTC	CASSWTVGQNNEQFF
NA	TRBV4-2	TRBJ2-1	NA	TGTGCCAGCAGCCAAGAAAGGGGCGGGGATGAGCAGTTCTTC	CASSQERGGDEQFF
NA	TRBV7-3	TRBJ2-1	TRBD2	TGTGCCAGCAGCTTAAGCGGGAGGTCCTACAATGAGCAGTTCTTC	CASSLSGRSYNEQFF
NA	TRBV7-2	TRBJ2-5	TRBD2	TGTGCCAGCAGCTTATCACTAGCGAAAGAGACCCAGTACTTC	CASSLSLAKETQYF
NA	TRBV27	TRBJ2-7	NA	TGTGCCAGCAGTTTTGGACGGGGAGCCTACGAGCAGTACTTC	CASSFGRGAYEQYF